This entry features one T cell receptor (beta chain) sequence. The junction departs from the called germline gene at one end, perhaps through a read error. These data belong to a study of CD4 and CD8 cells across lung adenocarcinoma regions. The CDR3 extends over 13 amino acids. MiXCR was run by TCRdb on the PCR reads, yielding one entry per CDR3 protein. The sample lists roughly 20,000 distinct CDR3 sequences, around 59% occurring once. V gene TRBV12-3 or TRBV12-4 combines with J gene TRBJ2-3; D is perhaps TRBD1 or TRBD2 (6 bases each). This sequence originates from a female donor with lung adenocarcinoma. The CD4 and CD8 labels of this study may be unreliable. Sequencing used CD8+ T cells from the center of a lung tumor. The CDR3 DNA sequence: TGTGCCAGGGGGCTGCGGGACACAGATACTCAGTACTTT. It is translated as CARGLRDTDTQYF.